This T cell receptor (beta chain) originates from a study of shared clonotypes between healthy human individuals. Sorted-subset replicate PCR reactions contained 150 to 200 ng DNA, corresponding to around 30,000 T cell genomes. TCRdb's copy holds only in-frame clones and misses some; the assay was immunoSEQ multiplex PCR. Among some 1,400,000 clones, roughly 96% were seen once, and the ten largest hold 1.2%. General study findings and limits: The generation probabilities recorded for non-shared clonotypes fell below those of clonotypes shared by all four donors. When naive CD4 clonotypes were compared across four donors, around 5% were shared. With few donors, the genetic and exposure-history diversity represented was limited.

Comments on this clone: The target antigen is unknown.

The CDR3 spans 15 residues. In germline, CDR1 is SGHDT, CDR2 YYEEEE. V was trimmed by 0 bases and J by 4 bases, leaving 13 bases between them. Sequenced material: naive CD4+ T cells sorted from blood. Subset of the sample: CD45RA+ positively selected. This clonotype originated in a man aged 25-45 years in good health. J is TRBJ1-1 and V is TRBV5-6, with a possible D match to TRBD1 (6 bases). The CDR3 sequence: CASSLDWGPSTEAFF. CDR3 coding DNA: TGTGCCAGCAGCTTGGATTGGGGGCCCTCCACTGAAGCTTTCTTT.